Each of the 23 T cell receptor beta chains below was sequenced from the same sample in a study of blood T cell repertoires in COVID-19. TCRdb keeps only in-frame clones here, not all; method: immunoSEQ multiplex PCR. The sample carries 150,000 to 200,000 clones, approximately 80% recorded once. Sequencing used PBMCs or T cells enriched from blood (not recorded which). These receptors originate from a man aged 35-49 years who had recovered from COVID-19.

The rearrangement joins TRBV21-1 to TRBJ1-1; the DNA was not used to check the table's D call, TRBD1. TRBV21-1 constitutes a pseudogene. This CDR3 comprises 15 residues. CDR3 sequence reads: CASSKEDRVNTEAFF. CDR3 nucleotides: TGTGCCAGCAGCAAAGAAGACAGGGTAAACACTGAAGCTTTCTTT.

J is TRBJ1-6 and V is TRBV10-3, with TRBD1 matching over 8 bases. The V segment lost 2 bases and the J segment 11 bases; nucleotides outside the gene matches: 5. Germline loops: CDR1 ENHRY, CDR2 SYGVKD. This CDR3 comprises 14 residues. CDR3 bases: TGTGCCATCAGTGAGAAGACAGGGGCGCCACCCCTCCACTTT. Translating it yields CAISEKTGAPPLHF.

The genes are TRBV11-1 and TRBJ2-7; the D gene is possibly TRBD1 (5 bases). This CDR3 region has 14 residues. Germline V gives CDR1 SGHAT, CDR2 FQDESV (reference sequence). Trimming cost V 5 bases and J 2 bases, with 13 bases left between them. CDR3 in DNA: TGTGCCAGCAGCCTTATAACAGGTCCCTACGAGCAGTACTTC. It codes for CASSLITGPYEQYF.

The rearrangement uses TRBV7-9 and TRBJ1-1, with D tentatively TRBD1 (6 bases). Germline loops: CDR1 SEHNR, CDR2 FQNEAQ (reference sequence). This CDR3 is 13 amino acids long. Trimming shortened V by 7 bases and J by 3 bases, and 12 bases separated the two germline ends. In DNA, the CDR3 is TGTGCCAGCACGCGGGGGGGCGACACTGAAGCTTTCTTT. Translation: CASTRGGDTEAFF.

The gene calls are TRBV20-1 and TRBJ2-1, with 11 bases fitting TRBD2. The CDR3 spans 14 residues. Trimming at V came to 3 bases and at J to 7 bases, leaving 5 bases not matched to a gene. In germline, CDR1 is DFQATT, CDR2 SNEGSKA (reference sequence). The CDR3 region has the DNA TGCAGTGCTAGTTTAGCGGGGGGGCTAAATGAGCAGTTCTTC. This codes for CSASLAGGLNEQFF.

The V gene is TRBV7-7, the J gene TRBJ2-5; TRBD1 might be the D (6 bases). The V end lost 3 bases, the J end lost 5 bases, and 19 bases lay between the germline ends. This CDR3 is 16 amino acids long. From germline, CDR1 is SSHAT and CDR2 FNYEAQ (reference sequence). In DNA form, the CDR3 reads TGTGCCAGCAGCTTGGGGACATTCCCCCGTTTGGAGACCCAGTACTTC. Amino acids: CASSLGTFPRLETQYF.

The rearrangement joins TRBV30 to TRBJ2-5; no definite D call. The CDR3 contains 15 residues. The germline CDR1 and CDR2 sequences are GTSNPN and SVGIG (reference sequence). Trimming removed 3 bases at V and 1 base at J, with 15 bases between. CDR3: CAWSRSGEFQETQYF. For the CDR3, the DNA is TGTGCCTGGAGCCGCTCCGGAGAATTCCAAGAGACCCAGTACTTC. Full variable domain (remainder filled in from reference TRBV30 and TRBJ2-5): SQTIHQWPATLVQPVGSPLSLECTVEGTSNPNLYWYRQAAGRGLQLLFYSVGIGQISSEVPQNLSASRPQDRQFILSSKKLLLSDSGFYLCAWSRSGEFQETQYFGPGTRLLVL.

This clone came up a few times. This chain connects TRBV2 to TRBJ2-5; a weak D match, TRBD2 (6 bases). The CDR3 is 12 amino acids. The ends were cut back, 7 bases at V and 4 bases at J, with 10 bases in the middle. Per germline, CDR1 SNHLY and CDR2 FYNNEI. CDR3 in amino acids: CASNVGGETQYF. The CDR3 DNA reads TGTGCCAGCAACGTGGGGGGAGAGACCCAGTACTTC.

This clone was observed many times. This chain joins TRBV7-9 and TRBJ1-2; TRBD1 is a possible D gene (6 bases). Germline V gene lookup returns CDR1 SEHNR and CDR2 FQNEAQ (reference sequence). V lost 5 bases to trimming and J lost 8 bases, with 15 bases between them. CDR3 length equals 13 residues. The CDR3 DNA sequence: TGTGCCAGCAGCGGGGACACCCTAGGGGGCTACACCTTC. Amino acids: CASSGDTLGGYTF.

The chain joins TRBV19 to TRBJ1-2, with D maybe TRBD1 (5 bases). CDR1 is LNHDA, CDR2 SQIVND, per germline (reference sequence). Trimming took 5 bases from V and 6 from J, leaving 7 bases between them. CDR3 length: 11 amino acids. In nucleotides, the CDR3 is TGTGCCAGTAGTTGGGGCGATGGCTACACCTTC. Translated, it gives CASSWGDGYTF. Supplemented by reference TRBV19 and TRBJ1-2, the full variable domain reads DGGITQSPKYLFRKEGQNVTLSCEQNLNHDAMYWYRQDPGQGLRLIYYSQIVNDFQKGDIAEGYSVSREKKESFPLTVTSAQKNPTAFYLCASSWGDGYTFGSGTRLTVV.

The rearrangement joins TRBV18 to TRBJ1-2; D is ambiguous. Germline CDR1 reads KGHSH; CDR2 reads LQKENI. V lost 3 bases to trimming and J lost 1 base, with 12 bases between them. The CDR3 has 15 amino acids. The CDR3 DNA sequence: TGTGCCAGCTCACCCTCCGGGTCTTATAACTATGGCTACACCTTC. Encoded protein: CASSPSGSYNYGYTF.

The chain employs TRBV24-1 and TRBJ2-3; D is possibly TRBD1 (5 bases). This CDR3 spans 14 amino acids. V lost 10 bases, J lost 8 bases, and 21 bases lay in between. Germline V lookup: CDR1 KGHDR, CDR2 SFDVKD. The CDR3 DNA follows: TGTGCCACGACCGCTCAGGGTGGTTCGCGTACGCAGTATTTT. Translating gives CATTAQGGSRTQYF.

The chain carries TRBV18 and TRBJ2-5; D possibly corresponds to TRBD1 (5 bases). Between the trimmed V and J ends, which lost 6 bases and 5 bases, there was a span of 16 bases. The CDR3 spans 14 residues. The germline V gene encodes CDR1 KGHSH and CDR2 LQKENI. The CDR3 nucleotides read TGTGCCAGCTCCCCTCAGCAGGGTGGCGAGACCCAGTACTTC. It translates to CASSPQQGGETQYF.

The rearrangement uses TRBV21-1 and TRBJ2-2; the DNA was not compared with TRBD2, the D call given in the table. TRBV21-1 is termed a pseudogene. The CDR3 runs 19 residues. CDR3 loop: CASSRAVVTSGEYTGELFF. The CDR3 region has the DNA TGTGCCAGCAGCAGAGCCGTGGTGACTAGCGGGGAATACACCGGGGAGCTGTTTTTT.

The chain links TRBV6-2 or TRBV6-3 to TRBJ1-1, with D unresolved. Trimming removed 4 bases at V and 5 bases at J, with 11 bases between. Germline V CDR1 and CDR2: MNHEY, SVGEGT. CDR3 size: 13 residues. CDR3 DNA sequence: TGTGCCAGCAGTTCCAGACGGGGAACTGAAGCTTTCTTT. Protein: CASSSRRGTEAFF.

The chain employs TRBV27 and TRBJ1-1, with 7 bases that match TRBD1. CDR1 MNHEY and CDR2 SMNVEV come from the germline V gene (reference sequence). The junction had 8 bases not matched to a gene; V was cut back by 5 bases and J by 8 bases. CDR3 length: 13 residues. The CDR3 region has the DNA TGTGCCAGCAGTCGTCCGGGACAGCCAGAAGCTTTCTTT. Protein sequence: CASSRPGQPEAFF.

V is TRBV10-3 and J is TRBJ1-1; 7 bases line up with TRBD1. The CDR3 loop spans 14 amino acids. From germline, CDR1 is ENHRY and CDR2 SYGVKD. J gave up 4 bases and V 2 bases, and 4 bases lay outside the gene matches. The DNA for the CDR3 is TGTGCCATCAGTGAGAGGCAGGGGGGCACTGAAGCTTTCTTT. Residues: CAISERQGGTEAFF.

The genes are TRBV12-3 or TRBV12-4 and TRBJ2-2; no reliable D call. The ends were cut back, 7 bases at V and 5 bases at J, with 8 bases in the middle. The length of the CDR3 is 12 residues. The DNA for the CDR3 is TGTGCCAGCACCCCGAGGACCGGGGAGCTGTTTTTT. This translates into CASTPRTGELFF.

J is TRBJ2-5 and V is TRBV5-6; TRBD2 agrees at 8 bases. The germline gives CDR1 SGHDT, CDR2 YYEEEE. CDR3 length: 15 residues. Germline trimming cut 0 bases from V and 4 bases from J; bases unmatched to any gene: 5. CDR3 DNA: TGTGCCAGCAGCTTGGCCACGGGGGGGCTAGAGACCCAGTACTTC. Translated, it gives CASSLATGGLETQYF.

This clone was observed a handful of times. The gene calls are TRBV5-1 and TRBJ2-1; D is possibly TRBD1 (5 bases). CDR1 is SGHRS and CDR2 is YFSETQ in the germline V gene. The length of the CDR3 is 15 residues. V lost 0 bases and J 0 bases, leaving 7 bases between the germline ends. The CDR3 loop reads CASSLEGNSYNEQFF. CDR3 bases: TGCGCCAGCAGCTTGGAGGGGAACTCCTACAATGAGCAGTTCTTC.

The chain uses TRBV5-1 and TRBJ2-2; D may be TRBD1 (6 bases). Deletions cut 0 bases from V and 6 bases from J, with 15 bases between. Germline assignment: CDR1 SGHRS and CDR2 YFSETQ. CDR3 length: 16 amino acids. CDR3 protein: CASSLGWDTTPGELFF. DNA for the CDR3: TGCGCCAGCAGCTTGGGCTGGGACACGACCCCCGGGGAGCTGTTTTTT.

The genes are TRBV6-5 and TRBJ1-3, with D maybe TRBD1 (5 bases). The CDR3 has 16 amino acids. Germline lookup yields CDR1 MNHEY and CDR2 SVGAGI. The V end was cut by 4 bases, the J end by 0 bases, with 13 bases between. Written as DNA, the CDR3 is TGTGCCAGCAGTTCCCTTGGGACTTCCTCTGGAAACACCATATATTTT. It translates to CASSSLGTSSGNTIYF.

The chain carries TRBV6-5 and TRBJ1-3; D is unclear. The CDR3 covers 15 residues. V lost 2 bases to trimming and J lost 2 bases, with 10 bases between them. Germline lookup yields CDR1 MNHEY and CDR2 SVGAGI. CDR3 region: CASSYRPGAGNTIYF. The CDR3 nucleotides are TGTGCCAGCAGTTACCGTCCCGGGGCTGGAAACACCATATATTTT.